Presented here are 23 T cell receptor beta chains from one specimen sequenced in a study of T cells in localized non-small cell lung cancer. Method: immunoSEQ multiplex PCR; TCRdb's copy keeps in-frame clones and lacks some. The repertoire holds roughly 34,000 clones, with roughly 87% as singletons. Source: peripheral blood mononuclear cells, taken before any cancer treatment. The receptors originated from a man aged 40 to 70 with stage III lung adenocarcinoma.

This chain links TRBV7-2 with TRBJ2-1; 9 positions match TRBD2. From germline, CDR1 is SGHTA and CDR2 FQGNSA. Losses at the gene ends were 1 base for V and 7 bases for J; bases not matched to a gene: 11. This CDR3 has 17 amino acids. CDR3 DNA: TGTGCCAGCAGCTTAGGGTCCCCCGGACTAGCGTTGAATGAGCAGTTCTTC. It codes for CASSLGSPGLALNEQFF.

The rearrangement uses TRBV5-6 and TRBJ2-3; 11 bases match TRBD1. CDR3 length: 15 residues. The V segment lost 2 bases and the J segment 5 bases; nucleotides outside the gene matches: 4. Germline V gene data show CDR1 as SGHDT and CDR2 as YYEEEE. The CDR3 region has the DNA TGTGCCAGCAGCTTTGGGGGACAGGGGGGAGATACGCAGTATTTT. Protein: CASSFGGQGGDTQYF.

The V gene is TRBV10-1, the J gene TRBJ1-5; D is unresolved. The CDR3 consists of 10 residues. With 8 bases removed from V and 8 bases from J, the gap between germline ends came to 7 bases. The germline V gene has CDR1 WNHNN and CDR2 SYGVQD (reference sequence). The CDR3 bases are TGCGCCAGCGTTTGGAAGCCCCAGCATTTT. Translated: CASVWKPQHF.

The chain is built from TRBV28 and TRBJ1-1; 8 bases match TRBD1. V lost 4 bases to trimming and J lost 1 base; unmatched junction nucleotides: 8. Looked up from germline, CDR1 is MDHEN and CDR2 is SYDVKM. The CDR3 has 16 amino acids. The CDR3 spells CASSSPRGPTNTEAFF. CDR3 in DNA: TGTGCCAGCAGTTCCCCCAGGGGGCCTACGAACACTGAAGCTTTCTTT.

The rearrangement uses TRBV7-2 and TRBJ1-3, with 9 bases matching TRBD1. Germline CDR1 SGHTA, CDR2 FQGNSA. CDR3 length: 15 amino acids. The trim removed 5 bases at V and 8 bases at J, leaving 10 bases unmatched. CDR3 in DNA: TGTGCCAGCAGCATAGGGACAGGGAGAGGTGACACCATATATTTT. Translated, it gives CASSIGTGRGDTIYF.

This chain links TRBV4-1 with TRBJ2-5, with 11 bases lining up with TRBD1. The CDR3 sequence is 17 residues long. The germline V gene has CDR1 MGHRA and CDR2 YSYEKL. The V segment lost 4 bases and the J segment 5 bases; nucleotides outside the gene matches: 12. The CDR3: CASSPPPDRGRGETQYF. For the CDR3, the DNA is TGCGCCAGCAGCCCCCCGCCGGACAGGGGGCGGGGGGAGACCCAGTACTTC.

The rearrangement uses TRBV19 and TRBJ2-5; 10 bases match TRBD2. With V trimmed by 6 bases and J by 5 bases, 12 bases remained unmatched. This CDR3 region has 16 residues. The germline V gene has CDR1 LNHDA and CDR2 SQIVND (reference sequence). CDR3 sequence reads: CASSRRSGGAFETQYF. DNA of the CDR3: TGTGCCAGTAGCCGACGGAGCGGGGGGGCCTTTGAGACCCAGTACTTC.

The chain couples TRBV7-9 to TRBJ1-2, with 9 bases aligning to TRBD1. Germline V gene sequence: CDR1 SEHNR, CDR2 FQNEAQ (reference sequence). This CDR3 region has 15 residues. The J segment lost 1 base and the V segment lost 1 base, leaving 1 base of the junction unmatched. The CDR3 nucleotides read TGTGCCAGCAGCTTAGGGACAGGGGTTAACTATGGCTACACCTTC. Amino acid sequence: CASSLGTGVNYGYTF.

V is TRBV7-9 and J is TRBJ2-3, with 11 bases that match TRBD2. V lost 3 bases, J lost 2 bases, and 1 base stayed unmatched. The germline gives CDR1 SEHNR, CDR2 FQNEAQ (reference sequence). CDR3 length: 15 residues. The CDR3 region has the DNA TGTGCCAGCAGCTTTAGCGGGGGGGCCACAGATACGCAGTATTTT. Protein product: CASSFSGGATDTQYF.

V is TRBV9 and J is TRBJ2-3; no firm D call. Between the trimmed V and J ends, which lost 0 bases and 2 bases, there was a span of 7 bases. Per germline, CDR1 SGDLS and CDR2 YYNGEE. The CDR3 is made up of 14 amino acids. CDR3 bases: TGTGCCAGCAGCGTAGAACCGGACACAGATACGCAGTATTTT. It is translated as CASSVEPDTDTQYF.

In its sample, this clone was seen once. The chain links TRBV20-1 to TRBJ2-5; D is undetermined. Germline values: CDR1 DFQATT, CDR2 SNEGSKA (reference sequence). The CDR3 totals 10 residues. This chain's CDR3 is CSTSGKTQYF. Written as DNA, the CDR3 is TGCAGCACGAGTGGGAAGACCCAGTACTTC.

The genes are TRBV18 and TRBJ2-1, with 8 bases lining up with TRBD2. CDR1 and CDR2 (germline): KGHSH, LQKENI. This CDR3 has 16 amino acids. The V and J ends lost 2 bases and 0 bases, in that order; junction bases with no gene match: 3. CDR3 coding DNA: TGTGCCAGCTCACCAGGAGCGGGGGACTCCTACAATGAGCAGTTCTTC. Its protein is CASSPGAGDSYNEQFF.

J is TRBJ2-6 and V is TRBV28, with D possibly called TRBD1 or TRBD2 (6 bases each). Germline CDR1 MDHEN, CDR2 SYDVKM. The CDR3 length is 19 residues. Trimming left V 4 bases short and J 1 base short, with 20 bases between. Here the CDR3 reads CASSSPRGAVLSGANVLTF. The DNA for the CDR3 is TGTGCCAGCAGTTCCCCTAGGGGGGCGGTATTGTCTGGGGCCAACGTCCTGACTTTC.

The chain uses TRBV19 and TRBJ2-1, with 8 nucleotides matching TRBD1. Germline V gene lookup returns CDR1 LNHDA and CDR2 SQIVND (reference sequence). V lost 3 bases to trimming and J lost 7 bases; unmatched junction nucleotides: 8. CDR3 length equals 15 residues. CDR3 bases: TGTGCCAGTAGTATTCAGGGGGCGGGGTTGAATGAGCAGTTCTTC. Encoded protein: CASSIQGAGLNEQFF.

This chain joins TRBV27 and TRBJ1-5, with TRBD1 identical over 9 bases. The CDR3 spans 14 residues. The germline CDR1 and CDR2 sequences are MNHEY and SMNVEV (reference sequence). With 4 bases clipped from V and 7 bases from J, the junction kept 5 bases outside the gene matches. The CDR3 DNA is TGTGCCAGCAGTTCGGGACAGGGAGAGCAGCCCCAGCATTTT. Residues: CASSSGQGEQPQHF.

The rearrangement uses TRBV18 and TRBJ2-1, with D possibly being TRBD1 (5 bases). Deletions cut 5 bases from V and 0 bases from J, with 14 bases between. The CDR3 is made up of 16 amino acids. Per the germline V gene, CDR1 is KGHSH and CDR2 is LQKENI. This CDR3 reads CASSGAGSGSYNEQFF. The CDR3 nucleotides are TGTGCCAGCTCAGGGGCTGGGTCTGGCTCCTACAATGAGCAGTTCTTC.

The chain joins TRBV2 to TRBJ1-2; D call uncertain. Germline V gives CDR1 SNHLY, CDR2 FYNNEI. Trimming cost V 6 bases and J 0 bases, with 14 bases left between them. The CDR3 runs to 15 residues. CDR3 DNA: TGTGCCAGCAGCCCTGAGGGCACCTCTAACTATGGCTACACCTTC. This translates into CASSPEGTSNYGYTF.

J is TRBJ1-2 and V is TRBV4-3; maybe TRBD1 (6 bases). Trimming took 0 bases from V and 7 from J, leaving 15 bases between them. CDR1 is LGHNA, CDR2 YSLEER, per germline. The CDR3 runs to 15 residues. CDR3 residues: CASSQDSGRGSGYTF. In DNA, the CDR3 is TGCGCCAGCAGCCAAGATTCAGGCAGGGGCTCTGGCTACACCTTC.

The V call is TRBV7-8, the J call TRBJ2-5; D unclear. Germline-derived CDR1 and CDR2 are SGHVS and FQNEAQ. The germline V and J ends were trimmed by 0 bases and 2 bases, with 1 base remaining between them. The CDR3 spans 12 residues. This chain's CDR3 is CASSLAQETQYF. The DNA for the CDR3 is TGTGCCAGCAGCTTAGCGCAAGAGACCCAGTACTTC.

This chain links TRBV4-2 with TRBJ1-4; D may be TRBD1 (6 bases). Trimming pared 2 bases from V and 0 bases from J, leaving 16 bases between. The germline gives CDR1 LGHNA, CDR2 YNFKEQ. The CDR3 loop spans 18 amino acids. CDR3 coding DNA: TGTGCCAGCAGCCAACCCAACAGGGCGGGGGCAACTAATGAAAAACTGTTTTTT. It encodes CASSQPNRAGATNEKLFF.

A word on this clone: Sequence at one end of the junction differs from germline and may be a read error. The CDR3: CASSLDRVETQYF. The DNA for the CDR3 is TGCGCCAGCAGTCTCGACAGGGTCGAGACCCAGTACTTC. The chain couples TRBV5-4 to TRBJ2-5, with 7 bases aligning to TRBD1. The CDR3 consists of 13 residues. CDR1 is SGHNT and CDR2 is YYREEE in the germline V gene (reference sequence).

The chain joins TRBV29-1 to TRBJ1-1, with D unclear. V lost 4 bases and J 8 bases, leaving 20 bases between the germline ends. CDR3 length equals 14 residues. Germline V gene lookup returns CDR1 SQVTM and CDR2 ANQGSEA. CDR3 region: CSVGQDWTHREAFF. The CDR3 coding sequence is TGCAGCGTTGGGCAAGATTGGACCCATCGAGAAGCTTTCTTT.

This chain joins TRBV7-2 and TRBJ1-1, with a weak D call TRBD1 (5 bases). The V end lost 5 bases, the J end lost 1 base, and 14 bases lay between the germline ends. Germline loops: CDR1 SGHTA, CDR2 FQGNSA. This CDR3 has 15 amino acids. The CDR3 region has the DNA TGTGCCAGCAGCCGTGGGGGACTGTCGAACACTGAAGCTTTCTTT. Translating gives CASSRGGLSNTEAFF.